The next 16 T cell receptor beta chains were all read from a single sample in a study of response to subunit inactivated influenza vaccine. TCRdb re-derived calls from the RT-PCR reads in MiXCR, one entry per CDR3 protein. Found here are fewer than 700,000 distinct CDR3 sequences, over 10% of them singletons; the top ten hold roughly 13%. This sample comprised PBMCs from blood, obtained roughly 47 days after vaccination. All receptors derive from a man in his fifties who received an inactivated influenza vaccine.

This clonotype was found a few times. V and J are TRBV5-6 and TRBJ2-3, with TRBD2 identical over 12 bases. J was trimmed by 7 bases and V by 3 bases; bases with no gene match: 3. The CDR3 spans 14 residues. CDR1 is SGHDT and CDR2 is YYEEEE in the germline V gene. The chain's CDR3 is CASSSGLAGYTQYF. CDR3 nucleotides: TGTGCCAGCAGCTCGGGACTAGCGGGCTATACGCAGTATTTT.

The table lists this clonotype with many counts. The CDR3 region has the DNA TGCAGTGCTCGCGCCCGACTAGCGGGAGGATTAATAGCCAAAAACATTCAGTACTTC. This encodes CSARARLAGGLIAKNIQYF. V and J are TRBV20-1 and TRBJ2-4; 13 bases match TRBD2. The germline V gene has CDR1 DFQATT and CDR2 SNEGSKA (reference sequence). This CDR3 comprises 19 residues. V gave up 5 bases and J gave up 0 bases; unmatched junction bases: 13.

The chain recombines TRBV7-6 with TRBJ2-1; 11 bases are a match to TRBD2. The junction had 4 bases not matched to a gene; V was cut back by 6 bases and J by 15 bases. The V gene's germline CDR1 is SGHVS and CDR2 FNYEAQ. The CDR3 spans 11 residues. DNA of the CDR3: TGTGCCAGCAGGACTAGCGGGGCGGTGTTCTTC. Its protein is CASRTSGAVFF.

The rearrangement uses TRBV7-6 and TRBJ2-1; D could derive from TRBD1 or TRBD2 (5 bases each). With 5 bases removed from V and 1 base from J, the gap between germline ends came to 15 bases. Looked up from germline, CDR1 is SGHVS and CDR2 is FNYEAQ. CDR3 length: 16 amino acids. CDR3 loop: CASSQHRDQSYNEQFF. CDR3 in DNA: TGTGCCAGCAGCCAACACCGGGACCAATCCTACAATGAGCAGTTCTTC.

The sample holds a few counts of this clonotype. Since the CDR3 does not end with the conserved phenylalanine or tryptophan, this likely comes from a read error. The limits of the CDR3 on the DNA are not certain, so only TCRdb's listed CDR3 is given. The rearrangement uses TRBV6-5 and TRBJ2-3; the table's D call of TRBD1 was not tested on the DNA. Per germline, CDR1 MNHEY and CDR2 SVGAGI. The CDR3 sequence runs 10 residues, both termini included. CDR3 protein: CASSSLTWTG.

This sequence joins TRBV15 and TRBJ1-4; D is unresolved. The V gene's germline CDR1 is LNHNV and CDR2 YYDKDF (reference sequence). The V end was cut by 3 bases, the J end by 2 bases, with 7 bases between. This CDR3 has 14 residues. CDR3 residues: CATSSLRTNEKLFF. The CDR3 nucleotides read TGTGCCACCAGCAGCCTCCGGACTAATGAAAAACTGTTTTTT.

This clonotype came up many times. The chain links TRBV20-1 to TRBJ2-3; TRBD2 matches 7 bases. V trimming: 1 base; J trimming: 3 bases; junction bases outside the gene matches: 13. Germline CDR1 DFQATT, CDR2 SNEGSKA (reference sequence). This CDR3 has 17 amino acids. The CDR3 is CSARAILAWGGTDTQYF. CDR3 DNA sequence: TGCAGTGCTAGAGCGATACTAGCGTGGGGGGGTACAGATACGCAGTATTTT.

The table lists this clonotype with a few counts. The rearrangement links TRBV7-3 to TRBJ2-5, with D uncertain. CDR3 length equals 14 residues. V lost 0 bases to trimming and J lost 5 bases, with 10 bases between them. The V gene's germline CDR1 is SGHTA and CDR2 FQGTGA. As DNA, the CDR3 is TGTGCCAGCAGCTTAACTGCGGTTTCGGAGACCCAGTACTTC. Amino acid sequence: CASSLTAVSETQYF. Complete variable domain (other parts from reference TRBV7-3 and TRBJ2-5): GAGVSQTPSNKVTEKGKYVELRCDPISGHTALYWYRQSLGQGPEFLIYFQGTGAADDSGLPNDRFFAVRPEGSVSTLKIQRTERGDSAVYLCASSLTAVSETQYFGPGTRLLVL.

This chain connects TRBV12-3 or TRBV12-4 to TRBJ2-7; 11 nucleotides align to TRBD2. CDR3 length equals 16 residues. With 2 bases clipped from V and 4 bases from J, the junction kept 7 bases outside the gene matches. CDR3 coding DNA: TGTGCCAGCAGTTTACCTCCGGGACTAGCGGTTTACGAGCAGTACTTC. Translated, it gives CASSLPPGLAVYEQYF.

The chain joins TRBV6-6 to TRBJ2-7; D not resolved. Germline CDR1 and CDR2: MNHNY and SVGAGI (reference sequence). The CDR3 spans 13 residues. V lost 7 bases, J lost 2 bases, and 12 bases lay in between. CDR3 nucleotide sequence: TGTGCCAGCAACGGACCCGGAACCTACGAGCAGTACTTC. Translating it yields CASNGPGTYEQYF.

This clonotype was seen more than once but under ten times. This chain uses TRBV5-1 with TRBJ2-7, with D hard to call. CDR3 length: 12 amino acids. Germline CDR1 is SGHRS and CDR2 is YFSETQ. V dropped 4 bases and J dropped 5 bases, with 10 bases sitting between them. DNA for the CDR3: TGCGCCAGCAGCCCTGGTGCGAACGAGCAGTACTTC. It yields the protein CASSPGANEQYF.

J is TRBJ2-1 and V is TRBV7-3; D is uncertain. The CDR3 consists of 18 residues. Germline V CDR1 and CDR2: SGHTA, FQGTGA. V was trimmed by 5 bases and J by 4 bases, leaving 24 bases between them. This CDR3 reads CASSRSGRVRPEYNEQFF. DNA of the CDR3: TGTGCCAGCAGCCGCTCAGGTCGGGTTCGTCCGGAGTACAATGAGCAGTTCTTC.

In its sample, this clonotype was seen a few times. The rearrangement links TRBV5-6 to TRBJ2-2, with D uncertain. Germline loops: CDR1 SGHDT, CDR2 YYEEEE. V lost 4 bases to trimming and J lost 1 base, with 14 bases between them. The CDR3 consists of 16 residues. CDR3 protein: CASSIRIRRNTGELFF. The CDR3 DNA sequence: TGTGCCAGCAGCATTAGGATAAGGCGGAACACCGGGGAGCTGTTTTTT.

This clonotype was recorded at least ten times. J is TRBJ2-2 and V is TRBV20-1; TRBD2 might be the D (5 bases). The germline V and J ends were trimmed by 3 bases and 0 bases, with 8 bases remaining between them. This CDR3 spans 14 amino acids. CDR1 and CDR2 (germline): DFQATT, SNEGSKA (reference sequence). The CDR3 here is CSARPGANTGELFF. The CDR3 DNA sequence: TGCAGTGCTAGGCCCGGGGCGAACACCGGGGAGCTGTTTTTT.

The CDR3 sequence: CASRADGSYEQYF. The CDR3 DNA reads as TGTGCCAGCAGGGCTGACGGGTCCTACGAGCAGTACTTC. The chain combines TRBV12-3 or TRBV12-4 with TRBJ2-7; D gene unclear. The CDR3 is 13 amino acids. V was cut by 6 bases and J by 1 base, with 10 bases left in between.

This CDR3 is CAISESGHKNIQYF. DNA for the CDR3: TGTGCCATCAGTGAGTCGGGTCATAAAAACATTCAGTACTTC. The rearrangement joins TRBV10-3 to TRBJ2-4; D unclear. CDR1 is ENHRY, CDR2 SYGVKD, per germline. This CDR3 contains 14 residues. V lost 0 bases and J 4 bases, leaving 7 bases between the germline ends.